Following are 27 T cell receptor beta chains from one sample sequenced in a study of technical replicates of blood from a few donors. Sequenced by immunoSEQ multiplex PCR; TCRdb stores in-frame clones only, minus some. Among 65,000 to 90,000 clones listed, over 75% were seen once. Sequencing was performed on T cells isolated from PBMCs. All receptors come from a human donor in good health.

CDR3 in amino acids: CASSYEVGGNYGYTF. Written as DNA, the CDR3 is TGTGCCAGCAGTTACGAGGTGGGGGGAAACTATGGCTACACCTTC. The rearrangement joins TRBV6-5 to TRBJ1-2; tentatively, D is TRBD1 (5 bases). CDR1 and CDR2 from the germline V gene are MNHEY and SVGAGI. This CDR3 has 15 amino acids. Trimming left V 2 bases short and J 2 bases short, with 12 bases between.

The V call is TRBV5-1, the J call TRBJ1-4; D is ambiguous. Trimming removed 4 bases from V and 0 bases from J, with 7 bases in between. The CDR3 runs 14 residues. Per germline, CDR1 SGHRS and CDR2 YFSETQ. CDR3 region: CASSPTSTNEKLFF. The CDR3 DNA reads TGCGCCAGCAGCCCGACATCAACTAATGAAAAACTGTTTTTT.

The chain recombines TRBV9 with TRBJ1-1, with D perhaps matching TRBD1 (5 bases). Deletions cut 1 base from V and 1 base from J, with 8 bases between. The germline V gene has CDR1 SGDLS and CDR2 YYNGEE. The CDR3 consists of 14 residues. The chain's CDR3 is CASSVKGQNTEAFF. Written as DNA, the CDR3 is TGTGCCAGCAGCGTAAAAGGACAGAACACTGAAGCTTTCTTT.

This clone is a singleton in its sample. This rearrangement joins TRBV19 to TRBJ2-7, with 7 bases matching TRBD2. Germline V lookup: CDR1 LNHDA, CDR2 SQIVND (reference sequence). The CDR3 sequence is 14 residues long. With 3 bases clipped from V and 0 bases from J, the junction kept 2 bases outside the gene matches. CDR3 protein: CASSMGGSSYEQYF. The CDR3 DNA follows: TGTGCCAGTAGTATGGGGGGGAGCTCCTACGAGCAGTACTTC.

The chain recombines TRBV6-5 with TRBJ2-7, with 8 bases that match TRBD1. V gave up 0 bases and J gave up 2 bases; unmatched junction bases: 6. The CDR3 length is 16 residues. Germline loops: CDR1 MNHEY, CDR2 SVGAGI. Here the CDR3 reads CASSYSGTGLAYEQYF. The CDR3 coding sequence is TGTGCCAGCAGTTACTCTGGGACAGGTTTGGCCTACGAGCAGTACTTC.

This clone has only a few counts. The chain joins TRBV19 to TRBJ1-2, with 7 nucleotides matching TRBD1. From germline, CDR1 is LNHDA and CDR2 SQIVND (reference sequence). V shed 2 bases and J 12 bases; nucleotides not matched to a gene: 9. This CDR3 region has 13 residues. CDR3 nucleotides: TGTGCCAGTAGTATACAGGACAGGAAGACCCACACCTTC. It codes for CASSIQDRKTHTF.

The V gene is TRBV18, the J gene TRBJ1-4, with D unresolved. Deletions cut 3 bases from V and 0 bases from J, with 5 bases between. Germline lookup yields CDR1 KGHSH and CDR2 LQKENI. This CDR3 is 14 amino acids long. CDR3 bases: TGTGCCAGCTCACCCCGCGCAACTAATGAAAAACTGTTTTTT. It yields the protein CASSPRATNEKLFF.

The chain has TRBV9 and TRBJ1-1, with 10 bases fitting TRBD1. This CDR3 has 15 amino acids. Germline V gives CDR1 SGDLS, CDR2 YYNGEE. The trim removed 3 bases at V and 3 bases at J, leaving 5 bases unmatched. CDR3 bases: TGTGCCAGCAGCGGGGGGGGGACAGGGGACACTGAAGCTTTCTTT. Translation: CASSGGGTGDTEAFF.

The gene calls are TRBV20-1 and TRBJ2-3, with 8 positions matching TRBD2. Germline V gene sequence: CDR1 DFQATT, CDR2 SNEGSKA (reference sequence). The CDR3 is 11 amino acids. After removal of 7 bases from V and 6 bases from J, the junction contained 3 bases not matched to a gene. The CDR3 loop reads CSVKRGDTQYF. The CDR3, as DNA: TGCAGTGTCAAGCGGGGGGATACGCAGTATTTT.

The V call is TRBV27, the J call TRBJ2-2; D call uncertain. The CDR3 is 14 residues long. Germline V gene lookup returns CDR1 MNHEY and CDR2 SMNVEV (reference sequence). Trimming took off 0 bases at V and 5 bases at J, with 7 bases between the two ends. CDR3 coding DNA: TGTGCCAGCAGTTTATCGCCAGGTACCGGGGAGCTGTTTTTT. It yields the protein CASSLSPGTGELFF.

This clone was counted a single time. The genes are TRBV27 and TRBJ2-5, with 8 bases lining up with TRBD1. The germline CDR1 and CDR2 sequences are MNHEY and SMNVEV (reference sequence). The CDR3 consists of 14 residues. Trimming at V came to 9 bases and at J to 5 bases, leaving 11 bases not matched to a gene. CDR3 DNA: TGTGCCAGTACCACAGGGGGTCTTGGGGAGACCCAGTACTTC. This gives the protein CASTTGGLGETQYF.

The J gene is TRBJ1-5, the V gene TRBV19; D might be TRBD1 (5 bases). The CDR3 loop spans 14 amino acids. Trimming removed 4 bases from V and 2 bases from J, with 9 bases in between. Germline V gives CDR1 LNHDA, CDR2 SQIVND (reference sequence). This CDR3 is CASSTTGGNQPQHF. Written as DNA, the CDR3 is TGTGCCAGTAGTACCACAGGCGGCAATCAGCCCCAGCATTTT.

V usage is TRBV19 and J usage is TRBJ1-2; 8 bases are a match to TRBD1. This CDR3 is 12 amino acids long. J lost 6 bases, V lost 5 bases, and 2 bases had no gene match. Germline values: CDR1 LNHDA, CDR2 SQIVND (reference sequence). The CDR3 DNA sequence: TGTGCCAGTAGTCAGGGGGCGAATGGCTACACCTTC. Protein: CASSQGANGYTF.

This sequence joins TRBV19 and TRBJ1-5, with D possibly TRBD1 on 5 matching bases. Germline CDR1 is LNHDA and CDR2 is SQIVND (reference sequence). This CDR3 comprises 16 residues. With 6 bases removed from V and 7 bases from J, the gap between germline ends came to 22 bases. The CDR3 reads CASRHNTGTERQPQHF. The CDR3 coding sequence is TGTGCCAGTAGGCACAATACGGGGACTGAACGACAGCCCCAGCATTTT.

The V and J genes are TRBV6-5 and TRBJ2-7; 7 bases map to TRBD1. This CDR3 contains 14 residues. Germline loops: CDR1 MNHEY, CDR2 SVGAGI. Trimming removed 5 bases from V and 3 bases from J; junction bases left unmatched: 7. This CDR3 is CASSPRQGNYEQYF. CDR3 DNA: TGTGCCAGCAGTCCCCGACAGGGAAACTACGAGCAGTACTTC.

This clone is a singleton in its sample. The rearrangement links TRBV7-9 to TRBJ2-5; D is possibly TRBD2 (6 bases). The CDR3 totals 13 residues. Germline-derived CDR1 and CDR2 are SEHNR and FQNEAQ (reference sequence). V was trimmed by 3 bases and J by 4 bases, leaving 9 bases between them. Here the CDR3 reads CASSFGGSETQYF. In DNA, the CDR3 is TGTGCCAGCAGCTTTGGGGGGTCAGAGACCCAGTACTTC.

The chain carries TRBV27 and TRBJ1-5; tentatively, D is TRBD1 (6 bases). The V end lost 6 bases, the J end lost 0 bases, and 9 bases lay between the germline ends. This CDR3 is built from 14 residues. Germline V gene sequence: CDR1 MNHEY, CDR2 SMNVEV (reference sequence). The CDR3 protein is CASRTGSSNQPQHF. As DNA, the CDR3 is TGTGCCAGCAGAACAGGGTCTAGCAATCAGCCCCAGCATTTT.

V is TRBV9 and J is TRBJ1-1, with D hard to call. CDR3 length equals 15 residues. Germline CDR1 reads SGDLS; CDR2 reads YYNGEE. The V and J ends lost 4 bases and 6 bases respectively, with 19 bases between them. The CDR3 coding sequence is TGTGCCAGCAGCCCGAGAACCCAGGTCGCCCCTGAAGCTTTCTTT. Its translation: CASSPRTQVAPEAFF.

The chain's CDR3 is CASSLSRGLYEQYF. CDR3 in DNA: TGTGCCAGCAGTTTAAGTCGGGGACTTTACGAGCAGTACTTC. The chain couples TRBV28 to TRBJ2-7; D is possibly TRBD2 (6 bases). V was shortened by 2 bases and J by 4 bases, with 12 bases between the two germline ends. CDR3 length: 14 amino acids. In germline, CDR1 is MDHEN, CDR2 SYDVKM.

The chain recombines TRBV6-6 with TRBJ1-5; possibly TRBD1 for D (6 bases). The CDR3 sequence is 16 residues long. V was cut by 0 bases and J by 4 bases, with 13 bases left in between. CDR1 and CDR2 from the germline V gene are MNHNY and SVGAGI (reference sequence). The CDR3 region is CASSYSNLRGNQPQHF. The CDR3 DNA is TGTGCCAGCAGTTACTCGAATTTGAGGGGGAATCAGCCCCAGCATTTT.

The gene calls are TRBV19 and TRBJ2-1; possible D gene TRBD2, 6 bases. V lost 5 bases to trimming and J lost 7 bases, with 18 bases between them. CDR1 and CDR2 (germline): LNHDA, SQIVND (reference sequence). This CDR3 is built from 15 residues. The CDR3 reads CASSAPGLHFNEQFF. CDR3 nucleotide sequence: TGTGCCAGTAGTGCCCCGGGACTCCATTTTAATGAGCAGTTCTTC.

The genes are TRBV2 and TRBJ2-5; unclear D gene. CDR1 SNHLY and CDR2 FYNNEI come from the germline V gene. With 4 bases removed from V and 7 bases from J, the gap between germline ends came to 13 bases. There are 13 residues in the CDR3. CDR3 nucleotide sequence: TGTGCCAGCAGTGTTGACTCTCTCGGGACCCAGTACTTC. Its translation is CASSVDSLGTQYF.

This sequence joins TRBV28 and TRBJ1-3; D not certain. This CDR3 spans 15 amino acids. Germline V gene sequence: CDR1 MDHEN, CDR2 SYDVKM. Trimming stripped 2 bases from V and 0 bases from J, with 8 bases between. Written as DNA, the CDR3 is TGTGCCAGCAGTTTACAGGAAAGCTCTGGAAACACCATATATTTT. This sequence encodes CASSLQESSGNTIYF.

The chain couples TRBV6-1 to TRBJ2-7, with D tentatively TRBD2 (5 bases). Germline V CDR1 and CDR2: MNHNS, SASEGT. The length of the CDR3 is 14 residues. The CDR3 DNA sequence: TGTGCGCTGGCCCCCGCACTAGTTCTCGACGAGCAGTACTTC. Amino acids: CALAPALVLDEQYF.

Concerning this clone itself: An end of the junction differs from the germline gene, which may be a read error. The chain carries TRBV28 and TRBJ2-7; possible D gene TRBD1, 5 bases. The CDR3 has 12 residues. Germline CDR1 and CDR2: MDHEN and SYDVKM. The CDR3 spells CASSLYRTPTDF. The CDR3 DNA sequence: TGTGCCAGCAGTTTGTACCGGACACCCACTGACTTC.

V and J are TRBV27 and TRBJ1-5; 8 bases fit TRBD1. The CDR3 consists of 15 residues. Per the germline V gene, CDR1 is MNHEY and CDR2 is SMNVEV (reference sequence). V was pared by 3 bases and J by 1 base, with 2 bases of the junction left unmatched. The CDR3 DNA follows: TGTGCCAGCAGTTTGAACAGGGGGAGCAATCAGCCCCAGCATTTT. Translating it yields CASSLNRGSNQPQHF.

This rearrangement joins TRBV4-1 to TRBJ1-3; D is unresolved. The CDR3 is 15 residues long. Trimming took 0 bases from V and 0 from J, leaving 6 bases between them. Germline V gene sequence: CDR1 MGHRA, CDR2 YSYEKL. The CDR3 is CASSQDTNSGNTIYF. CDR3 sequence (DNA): TGCGCCAGCAGCCAAGATACAAACTCTGGAAACACCATATATTTT.